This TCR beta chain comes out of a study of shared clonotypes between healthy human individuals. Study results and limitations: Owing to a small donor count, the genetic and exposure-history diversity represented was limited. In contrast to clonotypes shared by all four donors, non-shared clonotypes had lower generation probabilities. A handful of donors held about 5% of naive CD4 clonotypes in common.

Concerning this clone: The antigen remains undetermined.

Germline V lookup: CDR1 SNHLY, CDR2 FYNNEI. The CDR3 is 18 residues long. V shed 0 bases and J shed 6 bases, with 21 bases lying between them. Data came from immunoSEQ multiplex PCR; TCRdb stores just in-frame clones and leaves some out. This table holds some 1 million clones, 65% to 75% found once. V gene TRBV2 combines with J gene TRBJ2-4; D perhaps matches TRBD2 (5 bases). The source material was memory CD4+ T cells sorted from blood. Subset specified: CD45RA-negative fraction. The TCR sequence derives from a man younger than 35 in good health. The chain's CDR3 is CASSEADGWRVTGNIQYF. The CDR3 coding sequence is TGTGCCAGCAGTGAAGCGGATGGGTGGCGGGTCACCGGAAACATTCAGTACTTC.